Listed here are 13 T cell receptor beta chains from one sample, sequenced in a study of T cell changes during pregnancy in multiple sclerosis. Assay: immunoSEQ multiplex PCR; the TCRdb copy retains only in-frame clones and omits some. The table shows approximately 41,000 clones, with less than 95% occurring only once. Sequenced material: CD4+ T cells from peripheral blood mononuclear cells, taken in the second trimester of pregnancy. The receptor set was obtained from a female donor with multiple sclerosis, enrolled in a pregnancy study.

The chain joins TRBV4-2 to TRBJ2-7, with D perhaps matching TRBD1 (8 bases). Trimming cost V 4 bases and J 7 bases, with 23 bases left between them. The CDR3 loop spans 16 amino acids. Germline V lookup: CDR1 LGHNA, CDR2 YNFKEQ. The CDR3: CASSPPTGGGLGEQYF. The CDR3 DNA is TGTGCCAGCAGCCCTCCTACAGGGGGAGGGCTGGGTGAGCAGTACTTC.

The rearrangement joins TRBV6-5 to TRBJ1-1, with 12 bases fitting TRBD1. This CDR3 region has 15 residues. From germline, CDR1 is MNHEY and CDR2 SVGAGI. V lost 7 bases, J lost 11 bases, and 14 bases stayed unmatched. CDR3 region: CASTSPGQGAHVAFF. Here the CDR3 DNA reads TGTGCCAGCACGTCGCCGGGACAGGGGGCGCATGTTGCTTTCTTT.

The CDR3, as DNA: TGCGCCAGCAGCCTCGGGGGTGGCACCAACACCGGGGAGCTGTTTTTT. Amino acid sequence: CASSLGGGTNTGELFF. This rearrangement joins TRBV4-3 to TRBJ2-2; perhaps TRBD2 as D (6 bases). Germline V gene data show CDR1 as LGHNA and CDR2 as YSLEER. The V end was cut by 4 bases, the J end by 2 bases, with 14 bases between. The CDR3 is 16 amino acids.

The chain recombines TRBV18 with TRBJ1-5; the D is unclear. V lost 6 bases, J lost 7 bases, and 13 bases lay in between. The length of the CDR3 is 13 residues. Germline V lookup: CDR1 KGHSH, CDR2 LQKENI. CDR3 sequence reads: CASSAQSAQPQHF. The DNA for the CDR3 is TGTGCCAGCTCCGCGCAAAGTGCGCAGCCCCAGCATTTT. The full variable domain, completed using reference TRBV18 and TRBJ1-5, is NAGVMQNPRHLVRRRGQEARLRCSPMKGHSHVYWYRQLPEEGLKFMVYLQKENIIDESGMPKERFSAEFPKEGPSILRIQQVVRGDSAAYFCASSAQSAQPQHFGDGTRLSIL.

This clone has just one count. This chain connects TRBV5-5 to TRBJ1-4; D perhaps matches TRBD1 (6 bases). Trimming shortened V by 4 bases and J by 0 bases, and 13 bases separated the two germline ends. Germline V CDR1 and CDR2: SGHKS, YYEKEE (reference sequence). This CDR3 contains 16 residues. CDR3 sequence reads: CASSQDRLATNEKLFF. As DNA, the CDR3 is TGTGCCAGCAGCCAAGACAGGCTTGCAACTAATGAAAAACTGTTTTTT.

The chain uses TRBV2 and TRBJ2-2, with TRBD2 identical over 14 bases. The germline CDR1 and CDR2 sequences are SNHLY and FYNNEI. V shed 6 bases and J 7 bases; nucleotides not matched to a gene: 7. The CDR3 is 16 residues long. In nucleotides, the CDR3 is TGTGCCAGCAGAAGACTAGCGGGAGGGGCCGGCGGGGAGCTGTTTTTT. This encodes CASRRLAGGAGGELFF. Supplemented by reference TRBV2 and TRBJ2-2, the full variable domain reads EPEVTQTPSHQVTQMGQEVILRCVPISNHLYFYWYRQILGQKVEFLVSFYNNEISEKSEIFDDQFSVERPDGSNFTLKIRSTKLEDSAMYFCASRRLAGGAGGELFFGEGSRLTVL.

This clone was observed a single time. V is TRBV18 and J is TRBJ2-3, with D possibly TRBD2 on 5 matching bases. V was pared by 3 bases and J by 4 bases, with 11 bases between. The germline V gene encodes CDR1 KGHSH and CDR2 LQKENI. The CDR3 is 14 amino acids. The CDR3, as DNA: TGTGCCAGCTCACCCGGACTGGGCGCAGATACGCAGTATTTT. Its protein product is CASSPGLGADTQYF.

The CDR3 nucleotides are TGTGCCAGCAGTGGCGGGGGCAGGGCCAACTATGGCTACACCTTC. This translates into CASSGGGRANYGYTF. The J gene is TRBJ1-2, the V gene TRBV9; TRBD1 might be the D (6 bases). In germline, CDR1 is SGDLS, CDR2 YYNGEE. The CDR3 consists of 15 residues. The ends were cut back, 5 bases at V and 2 bases at J, with 16 bases in the middle.

The chain is built from TRBV27 and TRBJ2-7; no firm D call. V lost 5 bases and J lost 13, with 18 bases in between. Germline V gene data show CDR1 as MNHEY and CDR2 as SMNVEV (reference sequence). This CDR3 is built from 12 residues. Here the CDR3 DNA reads TGTGCCAGCAGTCCCACCGGTCCTCCGAGCTACTTC. Its translation: CASSPTGPPSYF.

This clone appeared once. This chain joins TRBV7-3 and TRBJ2-5, with 7 bases fitting TRBD1. This CDR3 region has 13 residues. The J segment lost 5 bases and the V segment lost 2 bases, leaving 2 bases of the junction unmatched. Per the germline V gene, CDR1 is SGHTA and CDR2 is FQGTGA. The CDR3 reads CASSLDRVETQYF. CDR3 coding DNA: TGTGCCAGCAGCTTAGACAGGGTGGAGACCCAGTACTTC.

The V and J genes are TRBV19 and TRBJ1-5; TRBD1 matches 7 bases. Germline V gene sequence: CDR1 LNHDA, CDR2 SQIVND (reference sequence). This CDR3 region has 14 residues. Trimming took 8 bases from V and 9 from J; bases not matched to a gene: 13. The CDR3 reads CASHGDSQLSPQHF. As DNA, the CDR3 is TGTGCCAGTCACGGGGACAGTCAATTGTCGCCCCAGCATTTT.

The chain recombines TRBV6-1 with TRBJ2-5; 7 positions agree with TRBD2. CDR3 length: 14 amino acids. V trimming: 8 bases; J trimming: 5 bases; junction bases outside the gene matches: 11. Germline V gives CDR1 MNHNS, CDR2 SASEGT. The CDR3 spells CASSYRGSFETQYF. The CDR3 DNA is TGTGCCAGCTCTTACCGCGGGAGTTTTGAGACCCAGTACTTC.

The chain is built from TRBV21-1 and TRBJ1-1; the D call in the table, TRBD1, was not verified against the DNA. TRBV21-1 is reported as a pseudogene. There are 15 residues in the CDR3. The CDR3 reads CASSIYGQGRTEAFF. The CDR3 region has the DNA TGTGCCAGCAGCATATATGGACAGGGGAGGACTGAAGCTTTCTTT.